The 5 T cell receptor beta chains below were found in one sample sequenced in a study of a mutant IDH1 vaccine in newly diagnosed glioma. Time point given: week 11, during vaccination. Alongside topical imiquimod, each dose of vaccine comprised 300 ug of mutant IDH1 20-mer peptide. Using immunoSEQ multiplex PCR, the repertoire was profiled, and TCRdb retains in-frame clones only, with some absent. The sample yields some 52,000 clones, more than 85% seen once. These receptors are not linked to any known antigen. Sequencing was performed on PBMCs, taken from a glioma patient whose treatment included an IDH1 peptide vaccine. The source of these receptors is a man over 45 with glioma.

The rearrangement joins TRBV10-3 to TRBJ2-7; D call uncertain. Germline V gene sequence: CDR1 ENHRY, CDR2 SYGVKD. The ends were cut back, 0 bases at V and 4 bases at J, with 4 bases in the middle. The CDR3 has 12 residues. CDR3 amino acids: CAISESGYEQYF. The CDR3 DNA sequence: TGTGCCATCAGTGAGTCAGGGTACGAGCAGTACTTC.

The V and J genes are TRBV6-1 and TRBJ1-5, with 7 bases fitting TRBD1. Germline trimming cut 4 bases from V and 5 bases from J; bases unmatched to any gene: 2. Germline lookup yields CDR1 MNHNS and CDR2 SASEGT. This CDR3 region has 13 residues. CDR3 nucleotides: TGTGCCAGCAGTGCCACAGGGGATCAGCCCCAGCATTTT. This translates into CASSATGDQPQHF.

This clone has a handful of counts. The chain carries TRBV9 and TRBJ2-4, with D hard to call. The CDR3 consists of 15 residues. Germline V gene lookup returns CDR1 SGDLS and CDR2 YYNGEE. V dropped 2 bases and J dropped 1 base, with 10 bases sitting between them. CDR3 sequence reads: CASSVSRSAKNIQYF. The CDR3 nucleotides read TGTGCCAGCAGCGTCAGCAGGTCGGCCAAAAACATTCAGTACTTC.

The chain has TRBV7-9 and TRBJ2-2, with a possible D match to TRBD2 (5 bases). The germline gives CDR1 SEHNR, CDR2 FQNEAQ (reference sequence). Trimming left V 3 bases short and J 4 bases short, with 15 bases between. The CDR3 loop spans 16 amino acids. The DNA for the CDR3 is TGTGCCAGCAGCTTTAACACGGGGAGTATCACCGGGGAGCTGTTTTTT. It is translated as CASSFNTGSITGELFF. The whole variable domain, remainder taken from reference TRBV7-9 and TRBJ2-2, is DTGVSQNPRHKITKRGQNVTFRCDPISEHNRLYWYRQTLGQGPEFLTYFQNEAQLEKSRLLSDRFSAERPKGSFSTLEIQRTEQGDSAMYLCASSFNTGSITGELFFGEGSRLTVL.

The chain carries TRBV25-1 and TRBJ2-4; D may match TRBD1 or TRBD2 (5 bases each). Germline V lookup: CDR1 MGHDK, CDR2 SYGVNS. V was cut by 3 bases and J by 4 bases, with 16 bases left in between. CDR3 length: 16 residues. The CDR3 bases are TGTGCCAGCAGTGAGGGGGTTGGGCTACGAAAAAACATTCAGTACTTC. This codes for CASSEGVGLRKNIQYF.